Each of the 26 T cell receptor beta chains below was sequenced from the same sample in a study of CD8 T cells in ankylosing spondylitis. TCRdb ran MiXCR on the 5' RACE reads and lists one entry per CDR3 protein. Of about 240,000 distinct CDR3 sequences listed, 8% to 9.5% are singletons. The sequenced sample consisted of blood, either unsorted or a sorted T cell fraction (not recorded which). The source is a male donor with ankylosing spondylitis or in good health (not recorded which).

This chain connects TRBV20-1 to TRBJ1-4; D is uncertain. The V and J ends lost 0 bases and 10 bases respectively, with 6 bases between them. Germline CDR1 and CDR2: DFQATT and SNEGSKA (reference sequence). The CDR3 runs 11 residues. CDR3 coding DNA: TGCAGTGCTAGAGATCAGACAAAACTGTTTTTT. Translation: CSARDQTKLFF.

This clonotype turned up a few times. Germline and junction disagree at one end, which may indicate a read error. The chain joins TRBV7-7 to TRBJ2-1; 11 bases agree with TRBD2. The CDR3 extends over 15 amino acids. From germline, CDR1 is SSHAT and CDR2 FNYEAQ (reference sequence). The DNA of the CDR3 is TGTGCTAGCAGCTTATCTAGCGGGGGGTTGGATGAGCAGTTCTTC. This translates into CASSLSSGGLDEQFF.

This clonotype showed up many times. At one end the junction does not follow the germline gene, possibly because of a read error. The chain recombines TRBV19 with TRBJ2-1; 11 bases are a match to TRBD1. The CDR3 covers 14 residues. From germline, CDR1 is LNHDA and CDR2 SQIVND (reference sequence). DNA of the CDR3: TGTGCCAGTAGCATAGGGACAGGGGGCAATGAGCAGTTCTTC. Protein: CASSIGTGGNEQFF.

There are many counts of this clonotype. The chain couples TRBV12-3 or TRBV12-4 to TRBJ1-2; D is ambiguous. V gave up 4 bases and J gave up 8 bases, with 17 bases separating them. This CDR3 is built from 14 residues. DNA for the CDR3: TGTGCCAGCAGTTCGGACGGGCGCAGCGGCGGCTACACCTTC. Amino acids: CASSSDGRSGGYTF.

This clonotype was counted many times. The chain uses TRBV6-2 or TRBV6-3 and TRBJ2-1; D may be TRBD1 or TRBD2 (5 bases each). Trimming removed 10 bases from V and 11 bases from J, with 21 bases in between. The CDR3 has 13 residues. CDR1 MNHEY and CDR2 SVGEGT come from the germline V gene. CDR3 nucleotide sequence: TGTGCCACTCTCGGGACGCAGGCGAGGAAGCAGTTCTTC. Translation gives CATLGTQARKQFF.

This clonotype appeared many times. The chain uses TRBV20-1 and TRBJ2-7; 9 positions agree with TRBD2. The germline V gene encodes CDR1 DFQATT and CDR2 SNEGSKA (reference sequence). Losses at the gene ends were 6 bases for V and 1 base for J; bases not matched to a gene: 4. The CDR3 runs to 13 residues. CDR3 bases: TGCAGTGCCCCTCTAGCGGGGTCCTACGAGCAGTACTTC. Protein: CSAPLAGSYEQYF.

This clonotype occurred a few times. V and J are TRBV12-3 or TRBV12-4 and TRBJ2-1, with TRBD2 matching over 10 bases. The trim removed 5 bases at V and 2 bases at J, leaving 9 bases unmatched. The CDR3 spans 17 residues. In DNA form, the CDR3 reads TGTGCCAGCAGTATCCTCAGCGGGGGGGTCACCTACAATGAGCAGTTCTTC. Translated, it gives CASSILSGGVTYNEQFF.

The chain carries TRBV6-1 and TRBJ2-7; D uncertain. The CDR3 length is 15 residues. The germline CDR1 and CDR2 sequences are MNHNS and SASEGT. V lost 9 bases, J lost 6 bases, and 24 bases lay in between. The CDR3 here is CASKLRPGQAGEQYF. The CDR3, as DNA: TGTGCCAGTAAACTTCGCCCAGGTCAGGCAGGCGAGCAGTACTTC.

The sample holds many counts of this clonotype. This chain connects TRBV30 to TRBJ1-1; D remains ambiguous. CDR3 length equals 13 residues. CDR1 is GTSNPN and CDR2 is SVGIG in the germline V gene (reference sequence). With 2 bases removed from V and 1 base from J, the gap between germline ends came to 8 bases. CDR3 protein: CAWSISWNTEAFF. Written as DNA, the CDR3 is TGTGCCTGGAGTATAAGCTGGAACACTGAAGCTTTCTTT.

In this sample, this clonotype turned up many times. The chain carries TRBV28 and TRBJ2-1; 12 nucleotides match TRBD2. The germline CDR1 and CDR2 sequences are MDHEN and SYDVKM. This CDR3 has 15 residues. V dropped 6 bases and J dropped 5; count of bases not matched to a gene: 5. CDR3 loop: CASRSRTSGDNEQFF. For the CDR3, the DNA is TGTGCCAGCAGATCTAGGACTAGCGGGGACAATGAGCAGTTCTTC.

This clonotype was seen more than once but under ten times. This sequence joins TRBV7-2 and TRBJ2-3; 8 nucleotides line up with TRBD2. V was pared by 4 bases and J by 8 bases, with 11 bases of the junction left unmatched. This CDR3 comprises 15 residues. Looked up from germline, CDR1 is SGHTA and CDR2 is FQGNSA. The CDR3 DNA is TGTGCCAGCAGCTATAATCGGGGGGGAGAGGGTACGCAGTATTTT. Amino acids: CASSYNRGGEGTQYF.

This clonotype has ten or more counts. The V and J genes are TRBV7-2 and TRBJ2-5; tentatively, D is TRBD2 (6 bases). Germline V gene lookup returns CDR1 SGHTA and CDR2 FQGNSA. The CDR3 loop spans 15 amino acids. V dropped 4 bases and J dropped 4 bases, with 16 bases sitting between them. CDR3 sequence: CASSSRRVVGETQYF. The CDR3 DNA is TGTGCCAGCAGCTCTAGGAGGGTAGTGGGAGAGACCCAGTACTTC. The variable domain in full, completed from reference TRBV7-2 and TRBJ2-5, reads GAGVSQSPSNKVTEKGKDVELRCDPISGHTALYWYRQSLGQGLEFLIYFQGNSAPDKSGLPSDRFSAERTGGSVSTLTIQRTQQEDSAVYLCASSSRRVVGETQYFGPGTRLLVL.

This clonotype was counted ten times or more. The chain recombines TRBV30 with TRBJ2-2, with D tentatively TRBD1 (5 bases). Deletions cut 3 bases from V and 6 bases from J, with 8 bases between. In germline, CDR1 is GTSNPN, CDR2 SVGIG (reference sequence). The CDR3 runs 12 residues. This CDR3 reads CAWRDNSGELFF. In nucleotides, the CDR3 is TGTGCCTGGAGGGACAATTCCGGGGAGCTGTTTTTT.

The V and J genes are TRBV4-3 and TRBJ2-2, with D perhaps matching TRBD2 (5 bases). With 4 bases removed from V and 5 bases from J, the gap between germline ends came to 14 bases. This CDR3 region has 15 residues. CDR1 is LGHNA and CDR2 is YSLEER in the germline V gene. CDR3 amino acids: CASSPRLGRTGELFF. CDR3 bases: TGCGCCAGCAGCCCCAGACTGGGGAGAACCGGGGAGCTGTTTTTT.

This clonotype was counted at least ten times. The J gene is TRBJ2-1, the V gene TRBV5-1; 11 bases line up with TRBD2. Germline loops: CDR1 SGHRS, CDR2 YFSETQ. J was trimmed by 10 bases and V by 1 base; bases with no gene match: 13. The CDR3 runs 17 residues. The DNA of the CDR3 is TGCGCCAGCAGCTTGTCTGGCGGGACTAGCGGACCTACAGAGCAGTTCTTC. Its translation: CASSLSGGTSGPTEQFF.

The CDR3 DNA is TGTGCCAGCAGCCAATCGATAGCCGGGACAGCTGGGGCCAACGTCCTGACTTTC. It encodes CASSQSIAGTAGANVLTF. The chain uses TRBV3-1 and TRBJ2-6, with 7 positions matching TRBD1. V dropped 2 bases and J dropped 2; count of bases not matched to a gene: 9. Germline values: CDR1 LGHDT, CDR2 YNNKEL (reference sequence). This CDR3 has 18 amino acids.

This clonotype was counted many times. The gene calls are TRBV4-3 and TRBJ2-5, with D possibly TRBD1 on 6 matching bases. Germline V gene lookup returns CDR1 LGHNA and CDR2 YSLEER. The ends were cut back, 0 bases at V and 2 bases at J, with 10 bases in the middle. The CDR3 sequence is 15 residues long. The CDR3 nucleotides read TGCGCCAGCAGCCAAGATGTCGGACAGCAAGAGACCCAGTACTTC. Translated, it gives CASSQDVGQQETQYF.

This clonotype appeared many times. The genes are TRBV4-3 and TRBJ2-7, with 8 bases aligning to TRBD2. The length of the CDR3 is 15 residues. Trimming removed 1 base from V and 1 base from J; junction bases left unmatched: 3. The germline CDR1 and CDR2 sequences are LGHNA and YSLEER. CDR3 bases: TGCGCCAGCAGCCAAGGGGTAGCGGGGTCCTACGAGCAGTACTTC. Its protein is CASSQGVAGSYEQYF.

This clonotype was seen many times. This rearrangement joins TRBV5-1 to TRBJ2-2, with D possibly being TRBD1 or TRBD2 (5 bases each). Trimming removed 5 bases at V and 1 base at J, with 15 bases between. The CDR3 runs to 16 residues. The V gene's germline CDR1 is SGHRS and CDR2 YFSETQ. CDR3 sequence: CASRKIGTENTGELFF. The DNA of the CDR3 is TGCGCCAGCAGAAAAATTGGGACGGAGAACACCGGGGAGCTGTTTTTT.

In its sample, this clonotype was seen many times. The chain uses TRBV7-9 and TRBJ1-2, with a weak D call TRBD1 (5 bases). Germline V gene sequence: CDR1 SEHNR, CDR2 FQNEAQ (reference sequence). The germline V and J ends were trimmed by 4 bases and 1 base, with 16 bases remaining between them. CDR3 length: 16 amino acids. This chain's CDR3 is CASSSDSFLINYGYTF. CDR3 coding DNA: TGTGCCAGCAGCTCAGACAGCTTCCTAATTAACTATGGCTACACCTTC.

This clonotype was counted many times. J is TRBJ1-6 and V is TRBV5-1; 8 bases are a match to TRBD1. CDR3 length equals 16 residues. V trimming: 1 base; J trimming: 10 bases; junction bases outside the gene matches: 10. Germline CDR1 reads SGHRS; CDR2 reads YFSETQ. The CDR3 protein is CASSLRPRGRVSPLHF. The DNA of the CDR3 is TGCGCCAGCAGCTTGCGCCCCAGGGGGCGCGTATCACCCCTCCACTTT.

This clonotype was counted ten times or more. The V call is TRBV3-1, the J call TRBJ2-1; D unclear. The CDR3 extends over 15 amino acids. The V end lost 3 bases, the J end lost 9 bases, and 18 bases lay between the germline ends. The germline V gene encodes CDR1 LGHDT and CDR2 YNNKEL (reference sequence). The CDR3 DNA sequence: TGTGCCAGCAGCCAGGCTGCCGGGCCCTACTTTGAGCAGTTCTTC. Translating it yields CASSQAAGPYFEQFF.

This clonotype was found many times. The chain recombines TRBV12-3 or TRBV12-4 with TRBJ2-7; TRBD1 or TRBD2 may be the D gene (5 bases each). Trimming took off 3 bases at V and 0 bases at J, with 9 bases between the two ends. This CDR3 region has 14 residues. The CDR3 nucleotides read TGTGCCAGCAGTTTTTGGGGGAGCTCCTACGAGCAGTACTTC. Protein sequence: CASSFWGSSYEQYF.

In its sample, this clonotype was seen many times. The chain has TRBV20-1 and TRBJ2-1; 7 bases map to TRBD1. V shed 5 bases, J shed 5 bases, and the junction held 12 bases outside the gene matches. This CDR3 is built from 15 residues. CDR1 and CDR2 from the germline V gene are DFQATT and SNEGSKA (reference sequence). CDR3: CSAVNAGTDNNEQFF. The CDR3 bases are TGCAGTGCTGTCAACGCCGGGACAGATAACAATGAGCAGTTCTTC.

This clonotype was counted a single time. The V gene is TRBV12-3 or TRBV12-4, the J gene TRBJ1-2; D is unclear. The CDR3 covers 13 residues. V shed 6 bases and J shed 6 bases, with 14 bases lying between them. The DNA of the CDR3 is TGTGCCAGCAGCCCCGGAGCCGGAAATGGCTACACCTTC. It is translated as CASSPGAGNGYTF.

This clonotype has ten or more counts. CDR3 region: CASSGTGQGNEKLFF. As DNA, the CDR3 is TGCGCCAGCAGCGGAACGGGACAGGGTAACGAAAAACTGTTTTTT. V usage is TRBV5-1 and J usage is TRBJ1-4; 9 nucleotides match TRBD1. With 4 bases clipped from V and 8 bases from J, the junction kept 9 bases outside the gene matches. The CDR3 contains 15 residues. From germline, CDR1 is SGHRS and CDR2 YFSETQ.